These T cell receptor beta chains were read from a single sample in a study of cytomegalovirus exposure and HLA in healthy donors. The table came from immunoSEQ multiplex PCR; TCRdb's copy has only in-frame clones and leaves some out. The table includes under 200,000 clones, around 75% detected once. The specimen was PBMCs. The receptors shown here come from a woman aged 45-59 years in good health and CMV-seropositive. The CDR3 runs from the conserved cysteine through the conserved F or W. A D gene is named only where the DNA matches it firmly. Size tells how often a clone was seen (once, few, many) or the class of an expanded clone, and some rows leave it out.

size	V	J	D	DNA	CDR3
.	TRBV11-3	TRBJ2-2	.	TGTGCCAGCAGCCAGGAGGGCTCGAACACCGGGGAGCTGTTTTTT	CASSQEGSNTGELFF
.	TRBV7-9	TRBJ2-3	TRBD1	TGTGCCAGCAGCCCAAGGCCCGGGACAGGGAGATCAGATACGCAGTATTTT	CASSPRPGTGRSDTQYF
once	TRBV4-2	TRBJ2-3	TRBD2	TGTGCCAGCAGCCAAGGGACTAGCGGTGGAGATACGCAGTATTTT	CASSQGTSGGDTQYF
once	TRBV7-8	TRBJ2-2	TRBD1	TGTGCCAGCAGCTTAGAGGGGGCCCTCACCGGATCGACGAACACCGGGGAGCTGTTTTTT	CASSLEGALTGSTNTGELFF
.	TRBV2	TRBJ2-3	TRBD1	TGTGCCAGCAGTACACAGGGGACGGATACGCAGTATTTT	CASSTQGTDTQYF
.	TRBV6-1	TRBJ1-5	.	TGTGCCAGCAGTGAAGCGGTCCCTTACTATGGCAGGGTGCCGATCTTCGGAAATCAGCCCCAGCATTTT	CASSEAVPYYGRVPIFGNQPQHF
few	TRBV29-1	TRBJ2-7	TRBD1	TGCAGCGTGGGGACAGGCCGTGAGCAGTACTTC	CSVGTGREQYF
.	TRBV2	TRBJ2-5	TRBD1	TGTGCCAGCAGTCGACAGGGATACCAAGGGGAAGAGACCCAGTACTTC	CASSRQGYQGEETQYF
.	TRBV2	TRBJ1-1	.	TGTGCCAGCAGTGAGCCGGAGTCCAGGGTCACTGAAGCTTTCTTT	CASSEPESRVTEAFF
.	TRBV29-1	TRBJ1-1	TRBD1	TGCAGCGTTGAAAGGGACAGCCCGGCATCAGGGCAAGCTTTCTTT	CSVERDSPASGQAFF
few	TRBV4-1	TRBJ1-1	.	TGCGCCAGCAGCCTGGGACGGCGGGGGAACACTGAAGCTTTCTTT	CASSLGRRGNTEAFF
once	TRBV10-3	TRBJ2-1	.	TGTGCCATCAGTGAGGCTAGAAATGAGCAGTTCTTC	CAISEARNEQFF
few	TRBV30	TRBJ2-1	TRBD1	TGTGCCTGGAGTTCACCAGGGGGTTCCGGAGGTGAGCAGTTCTTC	CAWSSPGGSGGEQFF
.	TRBV5-1	TRBJ2-1	TRBD2	TGCGCCAGCAGGCCTGTTAGCGGGGGGGCCAATGAGCAGTTCTTC	CASRPVSGGANEQFF
few	TRBV9	TRBJ2-2	TRBD2	TGTGCCAGCAGCGTAGTTATGGGACTAGCGGGGGCCGGGGAGCTGTTTTTT	CASSVVMGLAGAGELFF
once	TRBV2	TRBJ2-1	TRBD2	TGTGCCAGCAGCGAGGGACTAAGGGGTGAGCAGTTCTTC	CASSEGLRGEQFF
.	TRBV4-2	TRBJ2-1	TRBD1	TGTGCCAGCTCGAAGAGGGGGCCAGGGGACAATGAGCAGTTCTTC	CASSKRGPGDNEQFF
.	TRBV7-8	TRBJ2-5	TRBD2	TGTGCCAGCAGCTCTGGACTAGCGGGGGCCACAAAGCGAGAGACCCAGTACTTC	CASSSGLAGATKRETQYF
.	TRBV7-8	TRBJ1-1	.	TGTGCCAGCAGCCCCACAGTGGTTGACACTGAAGCTTTCTTT	CASSPTVVDTEAFF
.	TRBV2	TRBJ2-7	TRBD1	TGTGCCAGCAATACACAGGGGGCCTACGAGCAGTACTTC	CASNTQGAYEQYF
.	TRBV6-1	TRBJ2-7	TRBD1	TGTGCCAGCAGTGGGGGGACAGGGTATAGCGAGCAGTACTTC	CASSGGTGYSEQYF
.	TRBV5-4	TRBJ1-3	.	TGTGCCAGCAGCTTGGCCGTGGGCCCCGCTTCGGGAAACACCATATATTTT	CASSLAVGPASGNTIYF
.	TRBV2	TRBJ2-7	TRBD2	TGTGCCAGCAGTAAGCAGCGATTACTAGCGGGGGGGCGAGGGGAGCAGTACTTC	CASSKQRLLAGGRGEQYF
.	TRBV4-2	TRBJ2-5	TRBD2	TGTGCCAGCAGCCAGGGTGGGACTACTGGGGAGACCCAGTACTTC	CASSQGGTTGETQYF
.	TRBV7-8	TRBJ1-1	.	TGTGCCAGCAGCTTGTATGCGGGCACTGAAGCTTTCTTT	CASSLYAGTEAFF
.	TRBV30	TRBJ1-6	.	TGTGCCTGGAGTCCTCCGACAGAGCCCTTTTCACCCCTCCACTTT	CAWSPPTEPFSPLHF
.	TRBV19	TRBJ2-1	.	TGTGCCAGTAGTATTCGCTGGGGAGCATCCTACAATGAGCAGTTCTTC	CASSIRWGASYNEQFF
few	TRBV5-1	TRBJ1-1	TRBD1	TGCGCCAGCAGCTTGGACAGGGGGAACACTGAAGCTTTCTTT	CASSLDRGNTEAFF
once	TRBV19	TRBJ2-3	TRBD1	TGTGCCAGTAGTATAGGACAGGGGTCAGATACGCAGTATTTT	CASSIGQGSDTQYF
.	TRBV5-1	TRBJ2-5	.	TGCGCCAGCAGCTCACAAGGGACACAAGAGACCCAGTACTTC	CASSSQGTQETQYF
.	TRBV7-3	TRBJ2-3	TRBD2	TGTGCCAGCAGCTTAAGCGGGGGGCCCGGCGATACGCAGTATTTT	CASSLSGGPGDTQYF
.	TRBV5-1	TRBJ2-5	.	TGCGCCAGCAGCCTTAACTACAGGTTCCAAGAGACCCAGTACTTC	CASSLNYRFQETQYF
.	TRBV6-5	TRBJ2-3	TRBD2	TGTGCCAGAGGGGCTAGCGGGGGAGATACGCAGTATTTT	CARGASGGDTQYF
.	TRBV6-5	TRBJ2-2	.	TGTGCCAGCAGGGAAGGGGTGACCGGGGAGCTGTTTTTT	CASREGVTGELFF
.	TRBV5-4	TRBJ1-2	TRBD1	TGTGCGGGGGGGCAGGGGGCGTTTGGCTACACCTTC	CAGGQGAFGYTF